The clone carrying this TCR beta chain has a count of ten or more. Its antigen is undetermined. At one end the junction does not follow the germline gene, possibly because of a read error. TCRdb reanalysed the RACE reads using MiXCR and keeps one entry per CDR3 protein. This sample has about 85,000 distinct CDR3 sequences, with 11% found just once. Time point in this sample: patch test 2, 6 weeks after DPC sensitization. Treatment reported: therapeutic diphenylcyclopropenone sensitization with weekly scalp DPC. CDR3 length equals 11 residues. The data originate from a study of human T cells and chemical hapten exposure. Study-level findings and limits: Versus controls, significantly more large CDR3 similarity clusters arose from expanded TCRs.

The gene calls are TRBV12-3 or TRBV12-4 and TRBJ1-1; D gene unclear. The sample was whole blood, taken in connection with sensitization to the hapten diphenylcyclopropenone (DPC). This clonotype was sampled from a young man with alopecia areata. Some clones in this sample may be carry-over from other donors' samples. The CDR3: CASSFSTKAFF. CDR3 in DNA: TGTGCCAGCAGTTTCTCCACTAAAGCTTTCTTT.